This T cell receptor (beta chain) was sequenced in a study of Graves' ophthalmopathy and Graves' hyperthyroidism. Transcripts of RNA were the source for amplifying TCR beta CDR3 regions. After a first-round RT-PCR with HTBI primers, a second-round multiplex PCR was run. From the multiplex PCR reads, TCRdb called clonotypes with MiXCR, one entry per CDR3 protein. Of approximately 700,000 distinct CDR3 sequences detected, 35% to 45% appear once; the ten largest clones hold over 2.5%. CAS ≥3, NOSPECS ≥4, moderate-to-severe activity and duration under 3 months marked donors with ophthalmopathy. Clinicians diagnosed using symptoms, serum thyroxine, TRAb, thyroid ultrasound and orbital computed tomography. The CDR3 consists of 14 residues. The germline CDR1 and CDR2 sequences are LNHDA and SQIVND (reference sequence). Trimming removed 1 base from V and 0 bases from J, with 6 bases in between. This clonotype was counted between two and nine times.

This chain connects TRBV19 to TRBJ1-1, with D perhaps matching TRBD1 (5 bases). Sequenced material: peripheral blood. This TCR was recovered from an adult man with Graves' ophthalmopathy. The CDR3 DNA reads TGTGCCAGTAGTATAGGGGGCATGAACACTGAAGCTTTCTTT. Encoded protein: CASSIGGMNTEAFF.